The entry below describes one TCR beta chain. Antigen unknown. This specimen comes from a study of blood T cells in healthy people across ages. General study points: With age, beta diversity per million T cells declined roughly linearly, significantly by 30 to 40. Donor CMV status, an unknown factor, possibly confounded changes in expanded clonotypes.

Germline trimming cut 0 bases from V and 8 bases from J; bases unmatched to any gene: 6. This CDR3 is 15 amino acids long. Germline CDR1 and CDR2: DFQATT and SNEGSKA (reference sequence). Through a sample-barcoded 5' primer and a J-beta primer mix, a second PCR was run for about 6 to 11 cycles. Each cDNA molecule was tagged by a template-switch adaptor that had 12 random nucleotides. No fewer than 3 million CDR3-containing paired-end reads came from each sample. MiXCR, run by TCRdb on the 5' RACE reads, gives a single entry per CDR3 protein. The sample lists 250,000 to 300,000 distinct CDR3 sequences; roughly 27% were seen once.

The genes are TRBV20-1 and TRBJ1-6, with 8 bases aligning to TRBD1. The sample consisted of blood. This sequence originates from a woman aged 70-85 years in good health. CDR3 nucleotides: TGCAGTGCTAGAGATTGGGGACAGGCTTATTCACCCCTCCACTTT. Amino acids: CSARDWGQAYSPLHF.